This T cell receptor beta chain was documented in a study of blood T cell repertoires in COVID-19. Study-level information: From T cells, B-cell-depleted T cells, or PBMCs came the material, which was cDNA or gDNA.

The CDR3 has 14 residues. V lost 1 base and J 7 bases, leaving 11 bases between the germline ends. From germline, CDR1 is SGHNT and CDR2 YYREEE (reference sequence). Here immunoSEQ multiplex PCR was the method, and the copy in TCRdb shows in-frame clones only, minus some. This table holds some 120,000 clones, just under 85% found once. V usage is TRBV5-4 and J usage is TRBJ2-2, with D perhaps TRBD1 (5 bases). Source material: peripheral blood. The receptor comes from a man between 65 and 80 years old with active or convalescent COVID-19. CDR3 bases: TGTGCCAGCAGCTTGCAGGGCCAGGGCGGGGAGCTGTTTTTT. This codes for CASSLQGQGGELFF. The full variable domain, its missing parts supplied by reference TRBV5-4 and TRBJ2-2, is ETGVTQSPTHLIKTRGQQVTLRCSSQSGHNTVSWYQQALGQGPQFIFQYYREEENGRGNFPPRFSGLQFPNYSSELNVNALELDDSALYLCASSLQGQGGELFFGEGSRLTVL.